The clone carrying this T cell receptor beta chain was seen a few times. Its target is unknown. This record belongs to a study of OX40 agonist ivuxolimab in advanced cancers. Across the whole study: Each patient was given ivuxolimab into a vein every 2 weeks, at 0.01 to 10 mg/kg. Overall study results and limits: In general, CD8+ T cells held more expanded clones than CD4+ did, on average.

Clones were sequenced by immunoSEQ multiplex PCR, and TCRdb holds only the in-frame ones, with some missing. The table shows tens of thousands of clones, with approximately 87% occurring only once. Unmatched junction bases numbered 4, after V lost 0 bases and J lost 5 bases. Germline CDR1 and CDR2: SGHRS and YFSETQ. CDR3 length: 14 residues. The clonotype was recovered from an adult with an advanced solid tumor such as melanoma, head and neck, liver or kidney cancer. The sequencing used CD4+ or CD8+ T cells sorted from blood, collected in a trial of the OX40 agonist ivuxolimab. The chain employs TRBV5-1 and TRBJ2-7; 8 positions agree with TRBD2. The CDR3 spells CASSLGGTSDEQYF. CDR3 nucleotide sequence: TGCGCCAGCAGCTTGGGAGGGACTAGTGACGAGCAGTACTTC.